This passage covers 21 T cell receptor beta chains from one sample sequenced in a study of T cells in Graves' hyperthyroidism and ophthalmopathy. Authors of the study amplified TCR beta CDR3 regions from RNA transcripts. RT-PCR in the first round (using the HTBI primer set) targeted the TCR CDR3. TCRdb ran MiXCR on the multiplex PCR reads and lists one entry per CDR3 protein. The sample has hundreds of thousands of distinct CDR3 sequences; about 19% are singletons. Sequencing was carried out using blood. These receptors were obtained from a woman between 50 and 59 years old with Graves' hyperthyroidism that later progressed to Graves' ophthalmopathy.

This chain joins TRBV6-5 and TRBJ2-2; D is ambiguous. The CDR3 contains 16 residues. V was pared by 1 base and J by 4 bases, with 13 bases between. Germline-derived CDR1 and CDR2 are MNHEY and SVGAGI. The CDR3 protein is CASSYFRVGLTGELFF. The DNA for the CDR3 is TGTGCCAGCAGTTACTTCCGAGTAGGTCTCACCGGGGAGCTGTTTTTT.

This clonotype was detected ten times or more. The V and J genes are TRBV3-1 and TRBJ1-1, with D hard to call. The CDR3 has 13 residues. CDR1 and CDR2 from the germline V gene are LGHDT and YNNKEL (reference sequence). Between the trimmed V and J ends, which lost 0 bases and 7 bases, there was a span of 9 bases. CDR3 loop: CASSQDRSNEAFF. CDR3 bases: TGTGCCAGCAGCCAAGATCGCTCGAATGAAGCTTTCTTT. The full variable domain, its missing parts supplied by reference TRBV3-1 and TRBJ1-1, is DTAVSQTPKYLVTQMGNDKSIKCEQNLGHDTMYWYKQDSKKFLKIMFSYNNKELIINETVPNRFSPKSPDKAHLNLHINSLELGDSAVYFCASSQDRSNEAFFGQGTRLTVV.

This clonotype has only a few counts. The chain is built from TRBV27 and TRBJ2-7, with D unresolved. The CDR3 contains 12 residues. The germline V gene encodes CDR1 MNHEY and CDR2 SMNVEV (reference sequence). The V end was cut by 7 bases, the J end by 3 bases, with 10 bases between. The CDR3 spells CASTDRNYEQYF. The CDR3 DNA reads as TGTGCCAGCACTGACCGGAACTACGAGCAGTACTTC.

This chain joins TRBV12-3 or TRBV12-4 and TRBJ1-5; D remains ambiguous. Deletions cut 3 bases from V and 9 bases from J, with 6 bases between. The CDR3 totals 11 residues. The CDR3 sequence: CASSFLGPQHF. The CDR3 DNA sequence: TGTGCCAGCAGTTTTCTAGGGCCCCAGCATTTT.

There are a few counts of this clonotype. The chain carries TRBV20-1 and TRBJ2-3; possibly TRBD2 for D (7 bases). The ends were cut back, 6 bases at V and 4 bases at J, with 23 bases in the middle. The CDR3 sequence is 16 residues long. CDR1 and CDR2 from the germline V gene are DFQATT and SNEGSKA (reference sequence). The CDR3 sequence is CSANILGGGDADTQYF. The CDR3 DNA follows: TGCAGTGCCAATATACTGGGGGGGGGCGACGCAGATACGCAGTATTTT.

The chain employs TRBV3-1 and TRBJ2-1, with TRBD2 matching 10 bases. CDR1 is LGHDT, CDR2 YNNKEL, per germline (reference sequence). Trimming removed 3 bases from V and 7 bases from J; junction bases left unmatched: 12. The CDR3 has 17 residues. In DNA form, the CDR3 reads TGTGCCAGCAGCCAGCCTGGCGGAGCGGGGGGGCTTAATGAGCAGTTCTTC. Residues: CASSQPGGAGGLNEQFF.

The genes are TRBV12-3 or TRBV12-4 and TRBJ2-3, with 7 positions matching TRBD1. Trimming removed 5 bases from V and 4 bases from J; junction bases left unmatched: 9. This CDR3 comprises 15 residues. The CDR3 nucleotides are TGTGCCAGCAGTCCACAGGGGAAGGTCGCAGATACGCAGTATTTT. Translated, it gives CASSPQGKVADTQYF.

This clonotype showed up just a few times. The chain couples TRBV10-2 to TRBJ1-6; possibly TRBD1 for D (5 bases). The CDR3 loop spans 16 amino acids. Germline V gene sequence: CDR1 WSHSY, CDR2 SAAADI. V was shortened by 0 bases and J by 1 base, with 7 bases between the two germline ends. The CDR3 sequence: CASSESGGSYNSPLHF. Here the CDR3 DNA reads TGCGCCAGCAGTGAGTCTGGGGGTTCCTATAATTCACCCCTCCACTTT.

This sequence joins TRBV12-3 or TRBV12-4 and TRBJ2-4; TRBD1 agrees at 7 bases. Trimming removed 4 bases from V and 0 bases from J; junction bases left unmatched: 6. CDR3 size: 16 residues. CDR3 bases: TGTGCCAGCAGTTACAGGGGCCGGCTAGCCAAAAACATTCAGTACTTC. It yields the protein CASSYRGRLAKNIQYF.

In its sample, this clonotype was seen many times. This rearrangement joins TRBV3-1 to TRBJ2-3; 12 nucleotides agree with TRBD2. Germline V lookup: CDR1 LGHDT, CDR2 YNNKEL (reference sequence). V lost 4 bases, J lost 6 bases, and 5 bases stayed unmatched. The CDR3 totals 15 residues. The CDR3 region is CASSPRLAGADTQYF. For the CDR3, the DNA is TGTGCCAGCAGCCCCAGACTAGCGGGGGCGGATACGCAGTATTTT.

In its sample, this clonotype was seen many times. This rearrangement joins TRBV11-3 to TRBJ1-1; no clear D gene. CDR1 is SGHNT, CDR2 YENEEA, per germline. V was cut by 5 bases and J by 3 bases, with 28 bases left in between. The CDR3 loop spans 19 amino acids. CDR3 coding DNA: TGTGCCAGCAGCCGTGGGGTTACGGGGAGGGCCGCATCGGACACTGAAGCTTTCTTT. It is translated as CASSRGVTGRAASDTEAFF.

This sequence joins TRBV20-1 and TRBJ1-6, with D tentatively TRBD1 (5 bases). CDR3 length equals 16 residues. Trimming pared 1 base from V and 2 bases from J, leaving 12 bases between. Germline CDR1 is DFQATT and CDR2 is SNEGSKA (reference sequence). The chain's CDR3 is CSARAEQATYNSPLHF. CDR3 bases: TGCAGTGCTAGAGCCGAACAGGCTACCTATAATTCACCCCTCCACTTT.

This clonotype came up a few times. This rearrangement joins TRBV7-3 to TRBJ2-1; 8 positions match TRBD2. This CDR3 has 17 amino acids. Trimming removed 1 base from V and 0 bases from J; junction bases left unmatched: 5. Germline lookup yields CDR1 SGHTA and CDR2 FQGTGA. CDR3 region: CASSLNPGGVSYNEQFF. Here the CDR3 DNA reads TGTGCCAGCAGCTTAAACCCCGGGGGGGTCTCCTACAATGAGCAGTTCTTC.

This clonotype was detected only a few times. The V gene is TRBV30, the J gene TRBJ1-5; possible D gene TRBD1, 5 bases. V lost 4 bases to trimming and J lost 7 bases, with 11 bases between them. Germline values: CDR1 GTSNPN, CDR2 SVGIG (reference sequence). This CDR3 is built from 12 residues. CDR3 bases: TGTGCCTGGACCTCAGGGAGCCAGCCCCAGCATTTT. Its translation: CAWTSGSQPQHF.

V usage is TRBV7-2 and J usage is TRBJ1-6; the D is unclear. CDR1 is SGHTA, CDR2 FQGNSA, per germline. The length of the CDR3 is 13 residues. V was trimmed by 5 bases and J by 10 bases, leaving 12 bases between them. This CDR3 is CASSPFFESPLHF. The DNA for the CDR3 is TGTGCCAGCAGCCCCTTTTTCGAGTCACCCCTCCACTTT.

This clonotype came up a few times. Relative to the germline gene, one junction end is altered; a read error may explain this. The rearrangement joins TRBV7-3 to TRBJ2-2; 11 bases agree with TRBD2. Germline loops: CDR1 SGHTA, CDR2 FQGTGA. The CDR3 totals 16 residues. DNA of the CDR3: TGTGCCAGCAGCAGGACTAGCGGGTATAACACCGGGGAGCTGCTTTTT. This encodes CASSRTSGYNTGELLF.

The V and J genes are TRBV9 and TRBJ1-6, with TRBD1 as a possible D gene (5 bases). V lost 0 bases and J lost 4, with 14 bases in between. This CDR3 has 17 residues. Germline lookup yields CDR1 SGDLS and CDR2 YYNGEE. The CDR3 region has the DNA TGTGCCAGCAGCGTAGGAAGACAGCGAAAATATAATTCACCCCTCCACTTT. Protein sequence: CASSVGRQRKYNSPLHF. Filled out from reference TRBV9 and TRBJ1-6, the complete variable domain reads DSGVTQTPKHLITATGQRVTLRCSPRSGDLSVYWYQQSLDQGLQFLIQYYNGEERAKGNILERFSAQQFPDLHSELNLSSLELGDSALYFCASSVGRQRKYNSPLHFGNGTRLTVT.

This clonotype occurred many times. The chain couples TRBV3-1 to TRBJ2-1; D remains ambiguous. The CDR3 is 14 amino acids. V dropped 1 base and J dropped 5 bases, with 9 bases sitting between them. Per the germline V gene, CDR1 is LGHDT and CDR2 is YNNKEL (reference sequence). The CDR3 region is CASSQGTFHNEQFF. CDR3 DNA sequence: TGTGCCAGCAGCCAAGGGACGTTCCACAATGAGCAGTTCTTC.

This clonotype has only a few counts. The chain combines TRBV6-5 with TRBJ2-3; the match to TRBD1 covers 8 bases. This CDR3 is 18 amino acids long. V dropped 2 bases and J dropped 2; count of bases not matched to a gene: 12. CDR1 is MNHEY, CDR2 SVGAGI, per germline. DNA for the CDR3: TGTGCCAGCAGTTACCCAGCGAGCAGGGGGCCCTTCACAGATACGCAGTATTTT. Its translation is CASSYPASRGPFTDTQYF.

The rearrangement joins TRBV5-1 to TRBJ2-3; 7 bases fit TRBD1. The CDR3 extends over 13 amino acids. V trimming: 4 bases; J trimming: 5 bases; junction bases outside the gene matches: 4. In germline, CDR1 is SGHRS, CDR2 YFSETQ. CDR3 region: CASSGNRGDTQYF. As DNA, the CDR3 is TGCGCCAGCAGCGGGAACAGGGGAGATACGCAGTATTTT.

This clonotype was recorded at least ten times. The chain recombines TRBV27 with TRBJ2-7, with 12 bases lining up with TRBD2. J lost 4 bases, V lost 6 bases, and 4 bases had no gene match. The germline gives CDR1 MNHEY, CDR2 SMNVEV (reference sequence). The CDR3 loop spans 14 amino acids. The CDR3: CASRRLAGDYEQYF. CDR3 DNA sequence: TGTGCCAGCAGACGACTAGCGGGGGATTACGAGCAGTACTTC.